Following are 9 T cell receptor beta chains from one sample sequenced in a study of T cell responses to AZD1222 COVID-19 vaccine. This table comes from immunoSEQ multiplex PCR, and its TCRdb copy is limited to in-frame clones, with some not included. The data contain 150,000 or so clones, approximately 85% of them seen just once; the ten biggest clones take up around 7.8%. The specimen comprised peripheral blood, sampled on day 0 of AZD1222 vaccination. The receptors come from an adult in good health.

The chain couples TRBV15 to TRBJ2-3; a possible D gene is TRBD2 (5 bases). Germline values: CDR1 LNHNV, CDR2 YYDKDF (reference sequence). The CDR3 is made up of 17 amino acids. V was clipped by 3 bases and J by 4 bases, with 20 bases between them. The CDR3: CATSSDMWEPGADTQYF. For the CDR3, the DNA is TGTGCCACCAGCAGCGACATGTGGGAGCCAGGTGCAGATACGCAGTATTTT. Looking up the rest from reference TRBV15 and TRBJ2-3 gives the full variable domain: DAMVIQNPRYQVTQFGKPVTLSCSQTLNHNVMYWYQQKSSQAPKLLFHYYDKDFNNEADTPDNFQSRRPNTSFCFLDIRSPGLGDTAMYLCATSSDMWEPGADTQYFGPGTRLTVL.

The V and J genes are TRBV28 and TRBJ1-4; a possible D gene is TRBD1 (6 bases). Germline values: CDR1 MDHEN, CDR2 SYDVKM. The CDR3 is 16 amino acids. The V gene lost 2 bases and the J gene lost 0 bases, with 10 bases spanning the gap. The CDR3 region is CASSLRGAATNEKLFF. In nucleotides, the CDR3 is TGTGCCAGCAGTTTAAGGGGGGCTGCAACTAATGAAAAACTGTTTTTT.

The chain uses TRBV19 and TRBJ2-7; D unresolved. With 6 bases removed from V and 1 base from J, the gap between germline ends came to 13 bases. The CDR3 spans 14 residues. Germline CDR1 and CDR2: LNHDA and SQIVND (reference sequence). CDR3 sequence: CASRGKDGSYEQYF. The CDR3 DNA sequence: TGTGCCAGTAGAGGAAAGGACGGTTCCTACGAGCAGTACTTC.

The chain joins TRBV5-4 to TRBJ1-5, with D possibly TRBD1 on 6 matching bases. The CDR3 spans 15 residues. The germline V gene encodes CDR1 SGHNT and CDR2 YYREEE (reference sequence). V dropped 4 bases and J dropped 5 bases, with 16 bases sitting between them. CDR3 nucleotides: TGTGCCAGCAGCACCGACGGGGGGGGCGATCAGCCCCAGCATTTT. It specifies CASSTDGGGDQPQHF.

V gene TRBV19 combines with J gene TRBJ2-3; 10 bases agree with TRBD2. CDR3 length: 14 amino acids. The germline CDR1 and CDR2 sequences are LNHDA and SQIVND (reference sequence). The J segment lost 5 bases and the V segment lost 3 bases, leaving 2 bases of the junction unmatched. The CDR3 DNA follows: TGTGCCAGTAGTATTCTAGCGGGAGTAGATACGCAGTATTTT. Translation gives CASSILAGVDTQYF.

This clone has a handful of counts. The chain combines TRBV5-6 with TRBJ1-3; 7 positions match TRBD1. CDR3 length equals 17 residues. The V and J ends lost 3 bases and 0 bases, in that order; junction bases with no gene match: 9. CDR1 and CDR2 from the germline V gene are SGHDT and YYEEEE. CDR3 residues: CASSSGQAWVSGNTIYF. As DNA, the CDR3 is TGTGCCAGCAGCTCCGGACAGGCCTGGGTCTCTGGAAACACCATATATTTT. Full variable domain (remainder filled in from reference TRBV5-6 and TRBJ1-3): DAGVTQSPTHLIKTRGQQVTLRCSPKSGHDTVSWYQQALGQGPQFIFQYYEEEERQRGNFPDRFSGHQFPNYSSELNVNALLLGDSALYLCASSSGQAWVSGNTIYFGEGSWLTVV.

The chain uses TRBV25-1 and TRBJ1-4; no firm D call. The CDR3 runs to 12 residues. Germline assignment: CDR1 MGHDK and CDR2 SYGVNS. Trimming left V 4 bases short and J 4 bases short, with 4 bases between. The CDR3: CASSGDNEKLFF. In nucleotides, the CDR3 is TGTGCCAGCAGTGGTGATAATGAAAAACTGTTTTTT.

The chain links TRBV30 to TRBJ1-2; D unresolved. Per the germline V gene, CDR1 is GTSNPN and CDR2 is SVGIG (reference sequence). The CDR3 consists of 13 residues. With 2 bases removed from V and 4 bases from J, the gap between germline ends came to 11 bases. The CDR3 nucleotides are TGTGCCTGGAGTCGGCAGGCCTTCTATGGCTACACCTTC. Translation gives CAWSRQAFYGYTF.

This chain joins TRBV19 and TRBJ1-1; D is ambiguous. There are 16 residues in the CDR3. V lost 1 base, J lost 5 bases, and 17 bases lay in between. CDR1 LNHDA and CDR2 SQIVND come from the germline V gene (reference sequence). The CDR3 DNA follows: TGTGCCAGTAGTATAGGGTCGGGCAGGTTGGGAACTGAAGCTTTCTTT. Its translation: CASSIGSGRLGTEAFF.